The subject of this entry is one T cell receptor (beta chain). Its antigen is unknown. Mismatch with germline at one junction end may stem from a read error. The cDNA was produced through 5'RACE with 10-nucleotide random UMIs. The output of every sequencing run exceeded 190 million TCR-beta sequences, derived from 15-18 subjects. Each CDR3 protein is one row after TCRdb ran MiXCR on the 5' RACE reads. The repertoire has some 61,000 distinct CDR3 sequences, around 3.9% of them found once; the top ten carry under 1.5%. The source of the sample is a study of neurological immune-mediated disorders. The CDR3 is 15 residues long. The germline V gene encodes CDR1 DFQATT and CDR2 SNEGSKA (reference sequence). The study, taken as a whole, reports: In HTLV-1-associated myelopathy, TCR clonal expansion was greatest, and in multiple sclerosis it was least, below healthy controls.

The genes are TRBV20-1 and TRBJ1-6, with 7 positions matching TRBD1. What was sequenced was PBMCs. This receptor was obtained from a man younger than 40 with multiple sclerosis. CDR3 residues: CSARKQGLIGSPLNF. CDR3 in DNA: TGCAGTGCTAGAAAACAGGGGTTGATAGGTTCACCCCTCAACTTT.